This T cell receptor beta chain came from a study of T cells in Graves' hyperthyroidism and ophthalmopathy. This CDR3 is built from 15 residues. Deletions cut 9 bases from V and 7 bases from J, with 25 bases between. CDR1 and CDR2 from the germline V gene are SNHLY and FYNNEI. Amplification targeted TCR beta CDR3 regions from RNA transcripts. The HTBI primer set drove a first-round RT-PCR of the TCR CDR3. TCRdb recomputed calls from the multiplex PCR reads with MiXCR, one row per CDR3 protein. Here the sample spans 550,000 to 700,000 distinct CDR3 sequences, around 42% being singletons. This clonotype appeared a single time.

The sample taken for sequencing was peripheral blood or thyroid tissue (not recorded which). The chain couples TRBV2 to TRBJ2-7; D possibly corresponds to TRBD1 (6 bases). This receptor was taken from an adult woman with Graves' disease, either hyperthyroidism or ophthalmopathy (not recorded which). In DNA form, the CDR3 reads TGTGCCAGAAGGGTGGTAGCGCAAAAGGGGGAAGAGCAGTACTTC. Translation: CARRVVAQKGEEQYF.